This TCR beta chain stems from a study of regulatory T cells in long-lasting Graves disease. Study in general: Over 5 years of antithyroid drugs plus positive TSH receptor antibodies defined persistent Graves' disease.

Time point of the sample: persistent/refractory GD, antithyroid drugs over 5 years with positive TRAb. RNA isolated from PBMCs was used to make the TCR library. This clonotype was seen repeatedly, ten times or more. The trim removed 7 bases at V and 4 bases at J, leaving 7 bases unmatched. The CDR3 has 15 residues. Germline V gene data show CDR1 as MNHEY and CDR2 as SMNVEV (reference sequence). TCR beta libraries were built with iRepertoire HTBI primers and Arm-PCR of CDR3 regions. TCRdb redid the calling of the multiplex PCR reads with MiXCR, one entry per CDR3 protein. The sample lists around 500,000 distinct CDR3 sequences; roughly 20% were seen once.

The genes are TRBV27 and TRBJ1-2, with 12 bases aligning to TRBD1. Sequencing used peripheral blood mononuclear cells (PBMCs), obtained when the disease was refractory, from a patient treated with antithyroid drugs. The sequence derives from a female donor with Graves disease. The CDR3 reads CASKPGQGASYGYTF. CDR3 DNA sequence: TGTGCCAGCAAGCCGGGACAGGGGGCTAGCTATGGCTACACCTTC.